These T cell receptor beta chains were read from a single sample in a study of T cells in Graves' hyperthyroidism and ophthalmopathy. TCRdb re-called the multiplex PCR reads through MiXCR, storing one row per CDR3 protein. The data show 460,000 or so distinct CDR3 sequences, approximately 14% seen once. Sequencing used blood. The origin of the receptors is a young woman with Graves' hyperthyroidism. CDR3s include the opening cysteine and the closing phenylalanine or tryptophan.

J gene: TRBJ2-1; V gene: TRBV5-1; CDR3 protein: CASSLGSGRANNEQFF
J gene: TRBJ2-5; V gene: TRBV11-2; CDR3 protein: CASSTVWDLGKETQYF
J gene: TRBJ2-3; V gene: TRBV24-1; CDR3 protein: CATSASGDTQYF
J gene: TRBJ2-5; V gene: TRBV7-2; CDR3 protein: CASSFSRTGQQETQYF
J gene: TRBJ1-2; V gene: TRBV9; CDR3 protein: CASTFRDANYGYTF
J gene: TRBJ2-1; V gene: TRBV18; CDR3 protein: CASSAILVQGGNEQFF
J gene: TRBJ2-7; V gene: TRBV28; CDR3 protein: CASSFKGDSYEQYF
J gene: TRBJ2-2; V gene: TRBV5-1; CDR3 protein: CASRSYANTGELFF
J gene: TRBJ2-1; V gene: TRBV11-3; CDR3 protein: CASTGVAYNEQFF
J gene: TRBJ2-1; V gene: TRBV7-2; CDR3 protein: CASSLVPAGASRNEQFF
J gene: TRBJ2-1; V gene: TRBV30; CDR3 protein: CAWGPGGALQFF
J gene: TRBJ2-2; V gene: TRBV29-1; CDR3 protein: CSVEKRELAGELFF
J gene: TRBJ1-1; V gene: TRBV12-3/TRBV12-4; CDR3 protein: CASTPDRGIAFF
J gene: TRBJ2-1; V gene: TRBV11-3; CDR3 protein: CASSPRDRVLNEQFF
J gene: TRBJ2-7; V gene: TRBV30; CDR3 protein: CAWRNGPAGVNEQYF
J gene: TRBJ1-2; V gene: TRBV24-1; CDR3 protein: CATSDFDRRGYTF
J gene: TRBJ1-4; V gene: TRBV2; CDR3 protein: CASIQFPGANEKLFF
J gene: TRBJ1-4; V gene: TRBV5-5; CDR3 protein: CASSSLRTGAREKLFF
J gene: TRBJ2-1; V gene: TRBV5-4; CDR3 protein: CASSPTEGLAHNEQFF
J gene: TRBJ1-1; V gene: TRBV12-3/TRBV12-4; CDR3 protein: CASSFPPGPMNTEAFF
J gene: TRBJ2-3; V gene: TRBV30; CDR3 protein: CACYTGVLQYF
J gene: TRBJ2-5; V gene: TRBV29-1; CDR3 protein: CSGRTTQETQYF
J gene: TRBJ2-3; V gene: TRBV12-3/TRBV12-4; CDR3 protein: CASSQGLPTDTQYF
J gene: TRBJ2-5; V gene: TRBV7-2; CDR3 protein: CASSSSNRREEGGETQYF
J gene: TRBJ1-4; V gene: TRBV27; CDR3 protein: CASSFRHRGTNEKLFF
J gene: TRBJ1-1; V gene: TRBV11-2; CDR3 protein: CASSSNRVGTEAFF
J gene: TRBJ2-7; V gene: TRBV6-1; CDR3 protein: CASSLLNTPDYEQYF
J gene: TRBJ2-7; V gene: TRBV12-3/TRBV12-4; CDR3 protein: CASGGRVPYEQYF
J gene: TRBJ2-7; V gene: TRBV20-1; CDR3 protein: CSADTSSYEQYF
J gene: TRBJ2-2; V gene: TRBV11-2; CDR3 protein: CASSLELAANTGELFF
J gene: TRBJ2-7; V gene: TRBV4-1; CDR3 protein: CASSRDTNYEQYF
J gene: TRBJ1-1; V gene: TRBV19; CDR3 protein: CASSIGSRGNTEAFF
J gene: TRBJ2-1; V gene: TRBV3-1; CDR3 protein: CAGSEEPAASSYNEQFF
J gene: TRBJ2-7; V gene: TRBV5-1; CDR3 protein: CASSLELAVGYEQYF
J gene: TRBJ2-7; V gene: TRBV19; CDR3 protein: CASSNDYLRDGYEQYF
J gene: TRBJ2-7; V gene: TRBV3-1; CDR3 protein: CASSPLAGENPYEQYF
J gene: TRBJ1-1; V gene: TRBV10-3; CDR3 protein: CAISGPPRLNTEAFF
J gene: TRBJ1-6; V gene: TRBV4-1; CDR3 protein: CASSRSGNSPLHF
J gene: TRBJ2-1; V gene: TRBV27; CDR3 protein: CASSYEVQVYNEQFF
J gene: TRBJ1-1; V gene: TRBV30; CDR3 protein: CAWNRQRDTEAFF
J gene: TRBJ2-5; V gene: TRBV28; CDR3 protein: CASINPRVRGAAETQYF
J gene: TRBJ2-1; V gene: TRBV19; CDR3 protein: CASRQQGRNEQFF
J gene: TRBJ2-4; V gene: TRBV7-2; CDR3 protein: CASSDRTGKLAKNIQYF
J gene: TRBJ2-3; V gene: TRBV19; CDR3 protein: CASSMGIRTDTQYF
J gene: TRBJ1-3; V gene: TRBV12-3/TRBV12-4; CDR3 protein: CASSLWSDNTGGNTIYF
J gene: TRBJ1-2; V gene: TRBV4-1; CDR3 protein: CASSIPFPGQGDRGYTF
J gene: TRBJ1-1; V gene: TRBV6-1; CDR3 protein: CASTKSGPNTEAFF
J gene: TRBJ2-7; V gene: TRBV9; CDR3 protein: CASSVRTSGRDEQYF
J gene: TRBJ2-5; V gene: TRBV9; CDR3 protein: CASSVGAGGRKTQYF
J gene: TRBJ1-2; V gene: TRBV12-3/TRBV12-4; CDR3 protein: CASSLQGNEFYGYTF
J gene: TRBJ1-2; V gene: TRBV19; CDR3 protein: CASLGGVGGYTF
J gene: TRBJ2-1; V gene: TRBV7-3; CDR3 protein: CASRKGEGHEQLF
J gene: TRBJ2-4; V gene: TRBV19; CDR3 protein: CASSIADSRGAVVNIQYF